Presented here are 26 T cell receptor beta chains from one specimen sequenced in a study of T cells after yellow fever vaccination. One entry per CDR3 protein, called by TCRdb with MiXCR from the 5' RACE reads. The table records 310,000 or so distinct CDR3 sequences, about 6.9% of them present only once. Sequences were derived from PBMCs, sampled 35 to 50 days after the first yellow fever vaccination. These receptors originate from a man aged 18 to 29 who received the YFV17D yellow fever vaccine.

The chain employs TRBV11-2 and TRBJ2-7; D gene uncertain. With 5 bases removed from V and 0 bases from J, the gap between germline ends came to 11 bases. The germline CDR1 and CDR2 sequences are SGHAT and FQNNGV. This CDR3 spans 14 amino acids. The CDR3 region has the DNA TGTGCCAGCAGCCAAATTCTGACCTCCTACGAGCAGTACGTC. Translated, it gives CASSQILTSYEQYV.

This clonotype was observed a few times. The chain's CDR3 is CASSQDGWGRTEAFF. The CDR3 DNA follows: TGCGCCAGCAGCCAAGATGGGTGGGGGAGGACTGAAGCTTTCTTT. This chain uses TRBV4-1 with TRBJ1-1, with a tentative D call TRBD1 (5 bases). The CDR3 sequence is 15 residues long. Germline V gives CDR1 MGHRA, CDR2 YSYEKL. Trimming shortened V by 0 bases and J by 5 bases, and 13 bases separated the two germline ends.

This clonotype was detected only a few times. V and J are TRBV7-2 and TRBJ2-1; 13 nucleotides align to TRBD2. The CDR3 has 15 residues. V was pared by 0 bases and J by 10 bases, with 3 bases of the junction left unmatched. CDR1 and CDR2 from the germline V gene are SGHTA and FQGNSA. CDR3 sequence: CASSLAGLAGREQFF. CDR3 nucleotide sequence: TGTGCCAGCAGCTTAGCGGGACTAGCGGGGAGGGAGCAGTTCTTC.

A few counts support this clonotype. The rearrangement joins TRBV20-1 to TRBJ2-1; perhaps TRBD1 as D (7 bases). The CDR3 totals 15 residues. V was pared by 4 bases and J by 2 bases, with 15 bases between. Germline V gives CDR1 DFQATT, CDR2 SNEGSKA (reference sequence). CDR3 region: CSANPRGRTYNEQFF. In DNA, the CDR3 is TGCAGTGCTAACCCCAGGGGGAGGACCTACAATGAGCAGTTCTTC.

A few counts support this clonotype. This sequence joins TRBV6-2 or TRBV6-3 and TRBJ2-1, with D possibly being TRBD1 or TRBD2 (5 bases each). The germline CDR1 and CDR2 sequences are MNHEY and SVGEGT. Trimming cost V 5 bases and J 0 bases, with 14 bases left between them. This CDR3 is 16 amino acids long. The CDR3 reads CASSGRDASSYNEQFF. CDR3 in DNA: TGTGCCAGCAGTGGCCGGGACGCCAGCTCCTACAATGAGCAGTTCTTC.

Many counts were recorded for this clonotype. The chain carries TRBV5-1 and TRBJ1-5; the D is unclear. The CDR3 spans 14 residues. Trimming removed 4 bases from V and 4 bases from J, with 12 bases in between. CDR1 is SGHRS and CDR2 is YFSETQ in the germline V gene. The CDR3 DNA reads TGCGCCAGCAGCAAGGACGGCGATAATCAGCCCCAGCATTTT. Amino acid sequence: CASSKDGDNQPQHF.

This clonotype was recorded many times. The V and J genes are TRBV5-6 and TRBJ2-7; D remains ambiguous. The V end lost 0 bases, the J end lost 0 bases, and 7 bases lay between the germline ends. The CDR3 covers 14 residues. In germline, CDR1 is SGHDT, CDR2 YYEEEE. The CDR3 nucleotides read TGTGCCAGCAGCTTGGTTGGGGACTCCTACGAGCAGTACGTC. It is translated as CASSLVGDSYEQYV.

This clonotype was seen ten or more times. The chain has TRBV27 and TRBJ2-1; TRBD1 aligns across 12 bases. V was clipped by 5 bases and J by 8 bases; unmatched bases: 10. The germline gives CDR1 MNHEY, CDR2 SMNVEV (reference sequence). The CDR3 spans 16 residues. The CDR3 protein is CASSPSGQGAYDEQFF. The DNA of the CDR3 is TGTGCCAGCAGTCCCTCGGGACAGGGGGCCTATGATGAGCAGTTCTTC.

The rearrangement links TRBV5-5 to TRBJ1-5; tentative D call: TRBD1 (6 bases). The CDR3 runs 17 residues. V was clipped by 0 bases and J by 7 bases, with 20 bases between them. In germline, CDR1 is SGHKS, CDR2 YYEKEE (reference sequence). For the CDR3, the DNA is TGTGCCAGCAGCTTGGTAAATCGGGGGCTCGGGAGACAGCCCCAGCATTTT. The encoded protein is CASSLVNRGLGRQPQHF. Combining the CDR3 with reference TRBV5-5 and TRBJ1-5 gives the whole variable domain DAGVTQSPTHLIKTRGQQVTLRCSPISGHKSVSWYQQVLGQGPQFIFQYYEKEERGRGNFPDRFSARQFPNYSSELNVNALLLGDSALYLCASSLVNRGLGRQPQHFGDGTRLSIL.

This clonotype was seen at least ten times. The chain has TRBV7-8 and TRBJ2-7; 8 nucleotides line up with TRBD1. Germline assignment: CDR1 SGHVS and CDR2 FQNEAQ. Trimming cost V 1 base and J 0 bases; bases outside gene matches: 5. CDR3 length equals 16 residues. CDR3 sequence reads: CASSLGPTGASYEQYF. The CDR3 bases are TGTGCCAGCAGCTTAGGTCCGACAGGGGCCTCCTACGAGCAGTACTTC.

This clonotype occurred a few times. This rearrangement joins TRBV9 to TRBJ2-1, with 12 bases fitting TRBD2. The germline CDR1 and CDR2 sequences are SGDLS and YYNGEE. Unmatched junction bases numbered 7, after V lost 1 base and J lost 8 bases. The CDR3 runs to 16 residues. The CDR3 DNA reads TGTGCCAGCAGCGTAATGGTACTAGCGGGGGGAGATGAGCAGTTCTTC. The encoded protein is CASSVMVLAGGDEQFF.

This clonotype has a handful of counts. The V gene is TRBV13, the J gene TRBJ2-6, with D possibly matching TRBD1 (6 bases). Germline V CDR1 and CDR2: PRHDT, FYEKMQ (reference sequence). The V end was cut by 6 bases, the J end by 4 bases, with 19 bases between. This CDR3 spans 17 amino acids. The CDR3 is CASRNQYRATGANVLTF. Written as DNA, the CDR3 is TGTGCCAGCAGAAATCAGTACAGGGCTACAGGGGCCAACGTCCTGACTTTC.

The chain has TRBV5-4 and TRBJ2-5; TRBD2 is a possible D gene (5 bases). The germline gives CDR1 SGHNT, CDR2 YYREEE (reference sequence). The CDR3 runs 14 residues. The V gene lost 1 base and the J gene lost 3 bases, with 10 bases spanning the gap. The CDR3 nucleotides are TGTGCCAGCAGCTTGCTCGACGGGAAAGAGACCCAGTACTTC. Protein product: CASSLLDGKETQYF. Complete variable domain (other parts from reference TRBV5-4 and TRBJ2-5): ETGVTQSPTHLIKTRGQQVTLRCSSQSGHNTVSWYQQALGQGPQFIFQYYREEENGRGNFPPRFSGLQFPNYSSELNVNALELDDSALYLCASSLLDGKETQYFGPGTRLLVL.

This clonotype came up many times. V and J are TRBV7-2 and TRBJ2-3; D gene unclear. CDR1 and CDR2 (germline): SGHTA, FQGNSA. Trimming took off 5 bases at V and 4 bases at J, with 7 bases between the two ends. The CDR3 totals 12 residues. CDR3 coding DNA: TGTGCCAGCAGCCTCCGGGCAGATACGCAGTATTTT. Protein product: CASSLRADTQYF.

This clonotype has only a few counts. J is TRBJ1-2 and V is TRBV19; 7 bases match TRBD1. The CDR3 is made up of 14 amino acids. Trimming took 6 bases from V and 2 from J; bases not matched to a gene: 6. Germline CDR1 is LNHDA and CDR2 is SQIVND (reference sequence). CDR3 DNA: TGTGCCAGTAGGAGACAGGGAGTCAACTATGGCTACACCTTC. It encodes CASRRQGVNYGYTF.

This clonotype was seen only a few times. This sequence joins TRBV7-9 and TRBJ2-3; TRBD2 is a possible D gene (6 bases). Trimming pared 2 bases from V and 4 bases from J, leaving 13 bases between. Germline lookup yields CDR1 SEHNR and CDR2 FQNEAQ (reference sequence). The CDR3 length is 15 residues. The chain's CDR3 is CASSLISEGSDTQYF. The CDR3 nucleotides read TGTGCCAGCAGCTTAATATCGGAGGGATCAGATACGCAGTATTTT.

This chain connects TRBV5-1 to TRBJ1-1, with D possibly matching TRBD1 (5 bases). Trimming pared 1 base from V and 4 bases from J, leaving 11 bases between. Germline CDR1 is SGHRS and CDR2 is YFSETQ. The CDR3 is 14 residues long. The CDR3: CASSLIWGGTEAFF. The CDR3 bases are TGCGCCAGCAGCTTGATCTGGGGGGGCACTGAAGCTTTCTTT.

In regard to this clonotype: A read error may account for a junction end that differs from germline. The chain employs TRBV6-1 and TRBJ2-7; possibly TRBD2 for D (5 bases). Germline lookup yields CDR1 MNHNS and CDR2 SASEGT. This CDR3 has 11 amino acids. CDR3 amino acids: CASSQADEQYF. CDR3 in DNA: TGTGCCAGCAGTCAAGCGGACGAGCAGTACTTC.

This clonotype showed up many times. CDR3 coding DNA: TGTGCCAGCAGCTTAGCAGGGCCGGGTACCCAGTACTTC. This sequence encodes CASSLAGPGTQYF. The rearrangement joins TRBV7-2 to TRBJ2-5, with D unresolved. V gave up 0 bases and J gave up 8 bases, with 10 bases separating them. The CDR3 extends over 13 amino acids. The germline gives CDR1 SGHTA, CDR2 FQGNSA.

Ten or more counts support this clonotype. The DNA of the CDR3 is TGCGCCAGCAGCTTGGGGACAGGGGGGTACGATGAGCAGTTCTTC. Protein sequence: CASSLGTGGYDEQFF. The chain combines TRBV5-1 with TRBJ2-1; TRBD1 matches 10 bases. CDR1 is SGHRS and CDR2 is YFSETQ in the germline V gene. This CDR3 region has 15 residues. The trim removed 0 bases at V and 8 bases at J, leaving 5 bases unmatched.

This clonotype was recorded many times. The V gene is TRBV12-3 or TRBV12-4, the J gene TRBJ2-5, with a possible D match to TRBD2 (6 bases). The V gene lost 4 bases and the J gene lost 4 bases, with 19 bases spanning the gap. This CDR3 comprises 16 residues. The CDR3: CASSSRLGPYRETQYF. CDR3 bases: TGTGCCAGCAGTTCACGACTAGGCCCCTATCGAGAGACCCAGTACTTC.

In its sample, this clonotype was seen a few times. The chain is built from TRBV7-2 and TRBJ2-3, with 11 bases lining up with TRBD2. Looked up from germline, CDR1 is SGHTA and CDR2 is FQGNSA. The CDR3 loop spans 16 amino acids. J lost 7 bases, V lost 0 bases, and 6 bases had no gene match. The CDR3 DNA reads as TGTGCCAGCAGCTTAGCCGGTAGCGGGGGGGCATATACGCAGTATTTT. Protein: CASSLAGSGGAYTQYF.

This clonotype was recorded many times. The chain carries TRBV6-5 and TRBJ2-3, with 9 bases matching TRBD2. Per the germline V gene, CDR1 is MNHEY and CDR2 is SVGAGI. The CDR3 is 15 amino acids. J gave up 4 bases and V 2 bases, and 4 bases lay outside the gene matches. The CDR3 DNA reads as TGTGCCAGCAGTTACGGCGGGGGGGCGGCAGATACGCAGTATTTT. It is translated as CASSYGGGAADTQYF.

This clonotype was observed a few times. The chain joins TRBV7-3 to TRBJ2-6; unclear D gene. This CDR3 is built from 16 residues. The V end was cut by 2 bases, the J end by 3 bases, with 11 bases between. The germline V gene has CDR1 SGHTA and CDR2 FQGTGA. CDR3 nucleotide sequence: TGTGCCAGCAGCTTACCCCAAGGGAATGGGGCCAACGTCCTGACTTTC. This encodes CASSLPQGNGANVLTF.

The chain has TRBV12-5 and TRBJ1-1; 8 positions agree with TRBD1. V lost 2 bases and J lost 10; bases outside the gene matches: 15. The CDR3 sequence is 16 residues long. CDR1 LGHNT and CDR2 FRNRAP come from the germline V gene. CDR3 in amino acids: CASGLTRTGIVLGAFF. CDR3 coding DNA: TGTGCTAGTGGTTTGACCCGGACAGGGATCGTCCTAGGAGCTTTCTTT.

The genes are TRBV12-3 or TRBV12-4 and TRBJ1-5, with D possibly being TRBD1 (5 bases). Trimming took 8 bases from V and 2 from J, leaving 22 bases between them. The CDR3 spans 17 residues. CDR3 nucleotides: TGTGCCAGCTCTGGGGGAGCGGCCTATGAGGGCAATCAGCCCCAGCATTTT. Its translation: CASSGGAAYEGNQPQHF.